This is a list of T cell receptor beta chains from one sample in a study of spatial heterogeneity in lung cancer. TCRdb called the 5' RACE reads again in MiXCR, with one record for every CDR3 protein. The sample carries some 16,000 distinct CDR3 sequences, 6.5% to 7% recorded once. The material sequenced was lung tumor tissue, taken at surgery. These TCRs come from a female donor with early-stage non-small cell lung cancer. The CDR3 runs from the conserved cysteine through the conserved F or W. The D gene is left open where the match is weak. The size entry is marked missing in some rows and otherwise reads once, few, many or a size class.

j_call v_call d_call cdr3_length clone_size cdr3_aa cdr3_nt
TRBJ2-7 TRBV11-1 TRBD1 14 many CASNQDRGDYEQYF TGTGCCAGCAACCAAGACAGGGGCGATTACGAGCAGTACTTC
TRBJ2-7 TRBV7-9 TRBD1 15 many CASSLPQTGTYEQYF TGTGCCAGCAGCTTGCCCCAGACAGGGACCTACGAGCAGTACTTC
TRBJ2-3 TRBV5-1 NA 12 many CASSTHTDTQYF TGCGCCAGCAGCACCCACACAGATACGCAGTATTTT
TRBJ1-5 TRBV7-7 TRBD1 16 many CASSRGQGQTAEPQHF TGTGCCAGCAGCAGGGGACAGGGGCAGACTGCGGAGCCCCAGCATTTT
TRBJ1-1 TRBV29-1 NA 11 NA CSVDSGTEAFF TGCAGCGTTGACAGTGGCACTGAAGCTTTCTTT
TRBJ1-3 TRBV3-1 NA 12 NA CASSQARSTIYF TGTGCCAGCAGCCAAGCTCGGAGCACCATATATTTT
TRBJ2-7 TRBV15 NA 14 many CATRRDPGSYEQYF TGTGCCACCAGGAGAGATCCGGGCTCCTACGAGCAGTACTTC
TRBJ1-2 TRBV29-1 NA 11 many CSAPIEVGYTF TGCAGCGCCCCAATTGAGGTTGGCTACACCTTC
TRBJ2-3 TRBV20-1 NA 14 many CSARAGTRIDTQYF TGCAGTGCTAGAGCTGGGACCCGAATAGATACGCAGTATTTT
TRBJ2-7 TRBV20-1 NA 14 many CSARGAGLRYEQYF TGCAGTGCTAGAGGCGCAGGGTTGCGGTACGAGCAGTACTTC
TRBJ1-5 TRBV10-3 NA 13 large CAISGGSNQPQHF TGTGCCATCAGTGGTGGCAGCAATCAGCCCCAGCATTTT
TRBJ2-5 TRBV12-3/TRBV12-4 NA 15 NA CASSLWSSRSETQYF TGTGCCAGCAGTTTGTGGTCATCGCGGTCGGAGACCCAGTACTTC
TRBJ2-2 TRBV5-1 TRBD1 15 few CASSLPGGFTGELFF TGCGCCAGCAGCTTACCAGGGGGCTTCACCGGGGAGCTGTTTTTT
TRBJ2-1 TRBV11-2 NA 12 once CASSLIDNEQFF TGTGCCAGCAGCTTAATCGACAATGAGCAGTTCTTC
TRBJ2-4 TRBV3-1 NA 15 many CASSQGRQGGDIQYF TGTGCCAGCAGCCAAGGGCGGCAGGGAGGCGACATTCAGTACTTC
TRBJ2-3 TRBV6-2/TRBV6-3 NA 13 many CASLTASTDTQYF TGTGCCAGCCTGACTGCTAGCACAGATACGCAGTATTTT
TRBJ2-3 TRBV5-4 NA 20 few CTSDFGAGPPTGSSTDTQYF TGTACCAGTGATTTCGGTGCTGGGCCCCCCACTGGTTCTAGCACAGATACGCAGTATTTT
TRBJ2-1 TRBV27 TRBD1 15 NA CASSPGQGAGSEQFF TGTGCCAGCAGCCCAGGACAGGGGGCGGGTAGTGAGCAGTTCTTC
TRBJ1-5 TRBV6-2/TRBV6-3 NA 12 medium-sized CASSEQAQPQHF TGTGCCAGCAGTGAACAGGCGCAGCCCCAGCATTTT
TRBJ1-5 TRBV20-1 TRBD1 18 many CSARTPGQGFYSNQPQHF TGCAGTGCTAGAACACCGGGACAGGGGTTTTATAGCAATCAGCCCCAGCATTTT
TRBJ2-1 TRBV2 NA 13 many CASKTSASNEQFF TGTGCCAGCAAAACGTCCGCGAGCAATGAGCAGTTCTTC
TRBJ1-1 TRBV6-2/TRBV6-3 NA 15 many CASMVRGMRRTEAFF TGTGCCAGCATGGTAAGGGGGATGCGTAGGACTGAAGCTTTCTTT
TRBJ2-5 TRBV28 TRBD2 18 many CASSPTGLAGGRQETQYF TGTGCCAGCAGTCCGACTGGGCTAGCGGGGGGGCGTCAAGAGACCCAGTACTTC
TRBJ2-1 TRBV5-1 TRBD2 14 NA CASSFGTTNNEQFF TGCGCCAGCAGCTTTGGGACTACCAACAATGAGCAGTTCTTC
TRBJ1-1 TRBV12-3/TRBV12-4 NA 12 NA CASSGGSTEAFF TGTGCCAGCAGTGGGGGGAGCACTGAAGCTTTCTTT
TRBJ1-2 TRBV20-1 NA 15 NA CSASRPMGANYGYTF TGCAGTGCTAGTCGCCCGATGGGAGCTAACTATGGCTACACCTTC
TRBJ1-4 TRBV6-2/TRBV6-3 NA 17 many CASSYSGFFATNEKLFF TGTGCCAGCAGTTACTCGGGCTTCTTTGCAACTAATGAAAAACTGTTTTTT
TRBJ1-1 TRBV7-3 NA 14 many CASSLGRVNTEAFF TGTGCCAGCAGCTTAGGGCGGGTGAACACTGAAGCTTTCTTT
TRBJ1-2 TRBV7-8 TRBD1 15 NA CASSYGQAPTYGYTF TGTGCCAGCAGCTATGGACAGGCACCAACTTATGGCTACACCTTC
TRBJ2-5 TRBV2 TRBD1 14 many CASMGQGAGETQYF TGTGCCAGCATGGGACAGGGGGCAGGAGAGACCCAGTACTTC
TRBJ1-1 TRBV6-4 NA 13 NA CASSSQAGTEAFF TGTGCCAGCAGTTCGCAGGCCGGTACTGAAGCTTTCTTT
TRBJ1-1 TRBV10-3 NA 14 many CAITEKRGDTEAFF TGTGCCATCACCGAAAAGAGGGGGGACACTGAAGCTTTCTTT
TRBJ2-2 TRBV7-8 TRBD2 17 many CASSSTLSGGSTGELFF TGTGCCAGCAGCTCGACTCTTAGCGGGGGAAGCACCGGGGAGCTGTTTTTT
TRBJ1-1 TRBV2 NA 16 medium-sized CASSATGRVVDTEAFF TGTGCCAGCAGTGCTACAGGGCGGGTGGTCGACACTGAAGCTTTCTTT
TRBJ1-4 TRBV19 NA 16 many CASSRPGPQTNEKLFF TGTGCCAGTAGTAGACCGGGCCCGCAAACTAATGAAAAACTGTTTTTT
TRBJ2-1 TRBV7-9 NA 13 many CASSLEVGAAVVF TGTGCCAGCAGCTTAGAGGTTGGGGCAGCGGTGGTCTTC
TRBJ1-2 TRBV12-3/TRBV12-4 NA 14 few CASNRRGANYGYTF TGTGCCAGTAACCGAAGAGGAGCTAACTATGGCTACACCTTC
TRBJ2-1 TRBV4-3 TRBD1 15 NA CASSQDGTGGNEQFF TGCGCCAGCAGCCAAGATGGGACAGGGGGCAATGAGCAGTTCTTC
TRBJ2-5 TRBV7-2 TRBD2 16 many CASIQRGLAGAETQYF TGTGCCAGCATCCAAAGGGGACTAGCGGGGGCAGAGACCCAGTACTTC
TRBJ2-3 TRBV6-5 NA 14 medium-sized CASGRMSVRDTQYF TGTGCCAGCGGACGGATGTCGGTCCGGGATACGCAGTATTTT
TRBJ1-2 TRBV29-1 NA 13 many CSAGDLLNYGYTF TGCAGCGCCGGGGATCTTTTAAATTATGGCTACACCTTC
TRBJ1-2 TRBV27 NA 13 many CASSLSRGNGYTF TGTGCCAGCAGTTTATCGAGGGGGAATGGCTACACCTTC
TRBJ2-5 TRBV20-1 NA 12 NA CSAGPTGETQYF TGCAGTGCTGGACCTACTGGGGAGACCCAGTACTTC
TRBJ1-2 TRBV7-8 NA 13 many CASSYQGKDGYTF TGTGCCAGCAGCTACCAGGGGAAAGATGGCTACACCTTC
TRBJ1-5 TRBV28 NA 12 many CASRAVPRPQHF TGTGCCAGCAGAGCTGTCCCGAGGCCCCAGCATTTT
TRBJ2-3 TRBV11-2 TRBD2 16 many CASSAASGRNTDTQYF TGTGCCAGCAGCGCCGCTAGCGGGCGAAACACAGATACGCAGTATTTT
TRBJ1-2 TRBV10-3 NA 14 NA CAISERGTNYGYTF TGTGCCATCAGTGAGAGGGGGACGAACTATGGCTACACCTTC
TRBJ2-7 TRBV2 NA 13 many CASCYSRGDEQYF TGTGCCAGCTGTTACAGCCGGGGCGACGAGCAGTACTTC
TRBJ1-2 TRBV30 TRBD1 13 few CAWSRTGSYGYTF TGTGCCTGGAGTCGGACAGGGAGCTATGGCTACACCTTC
TRBJ2-2 TRBV20-1 TRBD2 18 many CSARDSPSGTINTGELFF TGCAGTGCTAGAGATTCTCCCAGCGGGACTATCAACACCGGGGAGCTGTTTTTT
TRBJ2-3 TRBV7-6 TRBD2 16 medium-sized CASSATPGLASDTQYF TGTGCCAGCAGCGCGACTCCGGGACTAGCGTCGGATACGCAGTATTTT
TRBJ2-1 TRBV5-5 TRBD2 15 many CASSPGGSSYNEQFF TGTGCCAGCAGCCCCGGGGGGAGCTCCTACAATGAGCAGTTCTTC
TRBJ2-2 TRBV18 TRBD2 15 NA CASSSGTSGTGELFF TGTGCCAGCTCGTCCGGGACTAGCGGCACCGGGGAGCTGTTTTTT